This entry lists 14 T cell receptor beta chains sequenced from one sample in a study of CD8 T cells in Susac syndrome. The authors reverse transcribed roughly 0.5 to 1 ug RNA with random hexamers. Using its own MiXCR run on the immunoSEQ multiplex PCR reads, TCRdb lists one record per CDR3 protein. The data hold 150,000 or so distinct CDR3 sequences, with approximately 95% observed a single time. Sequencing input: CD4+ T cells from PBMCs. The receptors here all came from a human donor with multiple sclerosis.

CDR3 in amino acids: CASSAAAGVDTQYF. The DNA for the CDR3 is TGTGCCAGCAGTGCCGCGGCAGGGGTAGATACGCAGTATTTT. This chain connects TRBV2 to TRBJ2-3, with D possibly TRBD1 on 6 matching bases. Trimming cost V 4 bases and J 5 bases, with 13 bases left between them. CDR1 SNHLY and CDR2 FYNNEI come from the germline V gene. CDR3 length: 14 residues.

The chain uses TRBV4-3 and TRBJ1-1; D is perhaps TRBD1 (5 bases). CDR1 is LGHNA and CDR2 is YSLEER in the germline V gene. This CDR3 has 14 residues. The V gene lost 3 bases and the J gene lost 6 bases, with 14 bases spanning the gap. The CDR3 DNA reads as TGCGCCAGCAGCCAGGCCTTGGGGGGTTCTGAAGCTTTCTTT. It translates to CASSQALGGSEAFF.

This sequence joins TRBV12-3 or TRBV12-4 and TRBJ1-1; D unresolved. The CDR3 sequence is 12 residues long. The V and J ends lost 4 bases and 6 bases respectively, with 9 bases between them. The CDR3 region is CASSWSESEAFF. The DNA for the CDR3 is TGTGCCAGCAGTTGGTCGGAATCTGAAGCTTTCTTT.

In nucleotides, the CDR3 is TGTGCCAGTAGTCCATGGACAGGGGAAGAGACCCAGTACTTC. Translated, it gives CASSPWTGEETQYF. This chain connects TRBV19 to TRBJ2-5, with TRBD1 identical over 9 bases. From germline, CDR1 is LNHDA and CDR2 SQIVND (reference sequence). The CDR3 contains 14 residues. The J segment lost 3 bases and the V segment lost 5 bases, leaving 4 bases of the junction unmatched. The whole variable domain, filled in from reference TRBV19 and TRBJ2-5, reads DGGITQSPKYLFRKEGQNVTLSCEQNLNHDAMYWYRQDPGQGLRLIYYSQIVNDFQKGDIAEGYSVSREKKESFPLTVTSAQKNPTAFYLCASSPWTGEETQYFGPGTRLLVL.

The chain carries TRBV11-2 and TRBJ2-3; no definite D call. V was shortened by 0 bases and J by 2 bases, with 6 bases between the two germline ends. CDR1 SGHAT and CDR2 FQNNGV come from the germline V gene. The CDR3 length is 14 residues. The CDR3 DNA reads TGTGCCAGCAGCTTAGAGGCCTACACAGATACGCAGTATTTT. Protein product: CASSLEAYTDTQYF.

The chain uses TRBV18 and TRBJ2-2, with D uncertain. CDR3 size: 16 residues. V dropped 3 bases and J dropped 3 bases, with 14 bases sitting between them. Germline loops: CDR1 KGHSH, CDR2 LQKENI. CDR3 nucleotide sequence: TGTGCCAGCTCACCGAGACGGGCCAAGGACACCGGGGAGCTGTTTTTT. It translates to CASSPRRAKDTGELFF.

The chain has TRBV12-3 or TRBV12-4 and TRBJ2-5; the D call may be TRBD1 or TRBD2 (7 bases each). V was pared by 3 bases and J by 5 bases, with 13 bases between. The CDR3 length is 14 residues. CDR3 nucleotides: TGTGCCAGCAGTTTGGGGGGGACAGCGGAGACCCAGTACTTC. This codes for CASSLGGTAETQYF.

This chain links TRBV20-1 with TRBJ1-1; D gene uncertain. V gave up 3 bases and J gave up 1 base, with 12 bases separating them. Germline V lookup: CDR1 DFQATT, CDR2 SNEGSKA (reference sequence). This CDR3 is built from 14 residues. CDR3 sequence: CSASRPPWNTEAFF. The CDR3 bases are TGCAGTGCTAGTAGGCCACCTTGGAACACTGAAGCTTTCTTT.

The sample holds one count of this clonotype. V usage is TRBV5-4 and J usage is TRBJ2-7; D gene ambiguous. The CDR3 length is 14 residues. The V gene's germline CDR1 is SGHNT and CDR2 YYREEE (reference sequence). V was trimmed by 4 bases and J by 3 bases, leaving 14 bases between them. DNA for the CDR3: TGTGCCAGCAGCCCGTTCAAAGGCAGCTACGAGCAGTACTTC. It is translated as CASSPFKGSYEQYF.

Here the CDR3 reads CAWSVGRSPATTGELFF. As DNA, the CDR3 is TGTGCCTGGAGTGTCGGGAGGAGCCCAGCGACCACCGGGGAGCTGTTTTTT. V is TRBV30 and J is TRBJ2-2, with TRBD2 identical over 7 bases. The V gene's germline CDR1 is GTSNPN and CDR2 SVGIG (reference sequence). J gave up 4 bases and V 0 bases, and 11 bases lay outside the gene matches. CDR3 length equals 17 residues.

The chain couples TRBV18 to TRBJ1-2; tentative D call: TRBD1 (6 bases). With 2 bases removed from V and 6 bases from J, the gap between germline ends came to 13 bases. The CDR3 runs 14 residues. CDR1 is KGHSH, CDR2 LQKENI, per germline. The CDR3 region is CASSPEDRLNGYTF. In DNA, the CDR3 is TGTGCCAGCTCACCAGAGGACAGACTGAATGGCTACACCTTC. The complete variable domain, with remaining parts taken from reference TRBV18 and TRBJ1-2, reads NAGVMQNPRHLVRRRGQEARLRCSPMKGHSHVYWYRQLPEEGLKFMVYLQKENIIDESGMPKERFSAEFPKEGPSILRIQQVVRGDSAAYFCASSPEDRLNGYTFGSGTRLTVV.

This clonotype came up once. As DNA, the CDR3 is TGTGCCACCAGTGACGGCCCCCAAGAGACCCAGTACTTC. The encoded protein is CATSDGPQETQYF. The rearrangement links TRBV24-1 to TRBJ2-5, with D unresolved. Per germline, CDR1 KGHDR and CDR2 SFDVKD. There are 13 residues in the CDR3. Trimming stripped 4 bases from V and 1 base from J, with 6 bases between.

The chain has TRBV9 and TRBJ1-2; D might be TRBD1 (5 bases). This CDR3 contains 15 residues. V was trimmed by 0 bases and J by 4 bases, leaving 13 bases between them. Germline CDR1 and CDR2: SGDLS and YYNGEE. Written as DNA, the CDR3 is TGTGCCAGCAGCGTAGGCGACTCGAGGGGCTATGGCTACACCTTC. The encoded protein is CASSVGDSRGYGYTF. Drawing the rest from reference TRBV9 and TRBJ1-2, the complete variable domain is DSGVTQTPKHLITATGQRVTLRCSPRSGDLSVYWYQQSLDQGLQFLIQYYNGEERAKGNILERFSAQQFPDLHSELNLSSLELGDSALYFCASSVGDSRGYGYTFGSGTRLTVV.

CDR3 sequence (DNA): TGTGCCATCAGTGACCACAGACAGGGCACTGAAGCTTTCTTT. As protein: CAISDHRQGTEAFF. The chain uses TRBV10-3 and TRBJ1-1, with 7 bases identical to TRBD1. V lost 3 bases and J lost 4; bases outside the gene matches: 5. The CDR3 covers 14 residues. The germline V gene encodes CDR1 ENHRY and CDR2 SYGVKD.